This TCR beta chain was observed in a study of T cell repertoires in cytomegalovirus infection. V was cut by 4 bases and J by 7 bases, with 17 bases left in between. CDR1 MNHNY and CDR2 SVGAGI come from the germline V gene (reference sequence). The CDR3 has 15 residues. TCRdb processed the reads anew with MiXCR; each CDR3 protein has one entry. The sample has roughly 310,000 distinct CDR3 sequences; about a sixth are singletons. The chain uses TRBV6-6 and TRBJ2-4; possibly TRBD2 for D (5 bases). Sequenced sample: PBMCs. The sequence came from a human donor in good health (CMV status not recorded). Some clones in this sample may be carry-over from other donors' samples. The CDR3 DNA reads TGTGCCAGCAGTTCCGCGTCCAGGAGGAGGAACATTCAGTACTTC. Residues: CASSSASRRRNIQYF.